These 20 T cell receptor beta chains share one sample of origin, sequenced in a study of lymphopenia after photon versus proton radiotherapy. Clones were read by immunoSEQ multiplex PCR, and TCRdb kept only the in-frame ones, dropping some. The sample lists more than 70,000 clones, around 88% occurring once. The specimen was peripheral blood, collected from a patient treated with proton-based radiotherapy. These receptors all come from a man aged 55 to 70 with pancreatic cancer.

The CDR3: CASSLEGGGSYEQYF. The CDR3 DNA sequence: TGTGCCAGTAGTCTTGAGGGCGGTGGGTCCTACGAGCAGTACTTC. The chain couples TRBV19 to TRBJ2-7, with a weak D call TRBD2 (5 bases). V was clipped by 5 bases and J by 1 base, with 15 bases between them. This CDR3 has 15 amino acids. The germline V gene has CDR1 LNHDA and CDR2 SQIVND (reference sequence). Combining the CDR3 with reference TRBV19 and TRBJ2-7 gives the whole variable domain DGGITQSPKYLFRKEGQNVTLSCEQNLNHDAMYWYRQDPGQGLRLIYYSQIVNDFQKGDIAEGYSVSREKKESFPLTVTSAQKNPTAFYLCASSLEGGGSYEQYFGPGTRLTVT.

The CDR3 region has the DNA TGTGCCAGCAGCTCCGGTATGAACACTGAAGCTTTCTTT. It specifies CASSSGMNTEAFF. The chain employs TRBV5-4 and TRBJ1-1; D is unresolved. There are 13 residues in the CDR3. Germline CDR1 and CDR2: SGHNT and YYREEE (reference sequence). V lost 3 bases and J lost 0, with 6 bases in between.

The genes are TRBV10-2 and TRBJ2-2; no clear D gene. V lost 5 bases and J lost 4, with 11 bases in between. From germline, CDR1 is WSHSY and CDR2 SAAADI. This CDR3 region has 14 residues. CDR3 sequence: CASSWQESTGELFF. The CDR3 DNA is TGCGCCAGCAGTTGGCAGGAGAGCACCGGGGAGCTGTTTTTT.

The chain joins TRBV10-2 to TRBJ2-5; TRBD1 aligns across 8 bases. CDR1 is WSHSY and CDR2 is SAAADI in the germline V gene. This CDR3 contains 13 residues. Germline trimming cut 4 bases from V and 7 bases from J; bases unmatched to any gene: 5. The CDR3 coding sequence is TGCGCCAGCAGTGTGACAGGGGATGGGACCCAGTACTTC. Its translation: CASSVTGDGTQYF.

The V call is TRBV28, the J call TRBJ2-1; D is unresolved. The CDR3 extends over 11 amino acids. Germline CDR1 MDHEN, CDR2 SYDVKM. V lost 6 bases and J lost 6, with 6 bases in between. CDR3 sequence: CASRIRNEQFF. Here the CDR3 DNA reads TGTGCCAGCAGAATCCGCAATGAGCAGTTCTTC.

The chain links TRBV6-5 to TRBJ1-2, with 8 bases lining up with TRBD1. Trimming removed 8 bases from V and 1 base from J; junction bases left unmatched: 9. The CDR3 loop spans 15 amino acids. CDR1 is MNHEY, CDR2 SVGAGI, per germline. The CDR3 region has the DNA TGTGCCAGCGCCCTTTCGACAGGGGTTAACTATGGCTACACCTTC. Residues: CASALSTGVNYGYTF.

The table lists this clone with a count of one. The V and J genes are TRBV9 and TRBJ2-7, with 7 bases fitting TRBD2. Germline assignment: CDR1 SGDLS and CDR2 YYNGEE. With V trimmed by 0 bases and J by 3 bases, 9 bases remained unmatched. The CDR3 totals 16 residues. CDR3 in DNA: TGTGCCAGCAGCGTAGCGGATTTCGGGACTATCTACGAGCAGTACTTC. It yields the protein CASSVADFGTIYEQYF.

V gene TRBV19 combines with J gene TRBJ2-1, with a possible D match to TRBD1 (6 bases). CDR1 is LNHDA, CDR2 SQIVND, per germline (reference sequence). Between the trimmed V and J ends, which lost 5 bases and 0 bases, there was a span of 17 bases. CDR3 length: 17 amino acids. CDR3 DNA sequence: TGTGCCAGTAGTTCCACCGGACAGCTAAGCTCCTACAATGAGCAGTTCTTC. This translates into CASSSTGQLSSYNEQFF.

This clone was counted only a few times. CDR3 sequence: CASRRNYEQYF. The CDR3, as DNA: TGTGCCAGCAGGCGGAACTACGAGCAGTACTTC. V gene TRBV27 combines with J gene TRBJ2-7; D not certain. CDR3 size: 11 residues. Germline CDR1 reads MNHEY; CDR2 reads SMNVEV (reference sequence). The germline V and J ends were trimmed by 6 bases and 3 bases, with 6 bases remaining between them.

The chain recombines TRBV5-5 with TRBJ1-2; no reliable D call. Trimming shortened V by 0 bases and J by 0 bases, and 6 bases separated the two germline ends. The CDR3 runs 14 residues. CDR1 SGHKS and CDR2 YYEKEE come from the germline V gene (reference sequence). CDR3: CASSLAGANYGYTF. The DNA of the CDR3 is TGTGCCAGCAGCTTGGCCGGGGCTAACTATGGCTACACCTTC.

V and J are TRBV15 and TRBJ2-2, with D perhaps matching TRBD1 (7 bases). V was pared by 1 base and J by 1 base, with 13 bases between. Germline CDR1 reads LNHNV; CDR2 reads YYDKDF (reference sequence). The CDR3 is made up of 17 amino acids. The CDR3 loop is CATSRAQGGGNTGELFF. The CDR3 DNA reads as TGTGCCACCAGCAGAGCCCAGGGGGGCGGGAACACCGGGGAGCTGTTTTTT.

V and J are TRBV6-5 and TRBJ1-1, with a possible D match to TRBD1 (5 bases). V dropped 0 bases and J dropped 1 base, with 9 bases sitting between them. Per germline, CDR1 MNHEY and CDR2 SVGAGI. The CDR3 is made up of 15 amino acids. This CDR3 reads CASSYSGHSNTEAFF. As DNA, the CDR3 is TGTGCCAGCAGTTACTCAGGACATTCGAACACTGAAGCTTTCTTT.

The CDR3 DNA follows: TGCGCCAGCAGCTCGGTGACAGGGGGACCTGAAGCTTTCTTT. It is translated as CASSSVTGGPEAFF. The genes are TRBV5-1 and TRBJ1-1; the match to TRBD1 covers 9 bases. Losses at the gene ends were 3 bases for V and 6 bases for J; bases not matched to a gene: 6. This CDR3 contains 14 residues. Germline CDR1 SGHRS, CDR2 YFSETQ. Based on the CDR3 plus reference TRBV5-1 and TRBJ1-1, the full variable domain is KAGVTQTPRYLIKTRGQQVTLSCSPISGHRSVSWYQQTPGQGLQFLFEYFSETQRNKGNFPGRFSGRQFSNSRSEMNVSTLELGDSALYLCASSSVTGGPEAFFGQGTRLTVV.

This clone is a singleton in its sample. The V call is TRBV7-9, the J call TRBJ2-7, with D perhaps matching TRBD2 (5 bases). Trimming pared 1 base from V and 4 bases from J, leaving 8 bases between. The CDR3 sequence is 13 residues long. From germline, CDR1 is SEHNR and CDR2 FQNEAQ (reference sequence). DNA for the CDR3: TGTGCCAGCAGCTTAGGGCGGACTTACGAGCAGTACTTC. Encoded protein: CASSLGRTYEQYF.

V and J are TRBV2 and TRBJ1-5; tentative D call: TRBD1 (6 bases). V lost 8 bases, J lost 0 bases, and 23 bases lay in between. The CDR3 has 18 residues. Germline CDR1 and CDR2: SNHLY and FYNNEI. CDR3 sequence reads: CASDRGSGQLYSNQPQHF. The CDR3 DNA is TGTGCCAGCGACCGAGGAAGTGGACAGCTCTATAGCAATCAGCCCCAGCATTTT.

V gene TRBV25-1 combines with J gene TRBJ1-5; D is ambiguous. This CDR3 comprises 15 residues. Trimming removed 7 bases from V and 12 bases from J, with 25 bases in between. Germline loops: CDR1 MGHDK, CDR2 SYGVNS. For the CDR3, the DNA is TGTGCCAGCATTAGAAAGAGGACTGTAACCCCCGGCCAGCATTTT. This translates into CASIRKRTVTPGQHF. Filled out from reference TRBV25-1 and TRBJ1-5, the complete variable domain reads EADIYQTPRYLVIGTGKKITLECSQTMGHDKMYWYQQDPGMELHLIHYSYGVNSTEKGDLSSESTVSRIRTEHFPLTLESARPSHTSQYLCASIRKRTVTPGQHFGDGTRLSIL.

The chain recombines TRBV27 with TRBJ2-1; D unresolved. CDR1 and CDR2 from the germline V gene are MNHEY and SMNVEV (reference sequence). V lost 2 bases to trimming and J lost 6 bases, with 17 bases between them. CDR3 size: 16 residues. The CDR3, as DNA: TGTGCCAGCAGTTTAAAAGAAGTTGGGTGGGGCAATGAGCAGTTCTTC. Its protein is CASSLKEVGWGNEQFF.

The chain has TRBV5-5 and TRBJ2-2; 8 bases are shared with TRBD2. J gave up 0 bases and V 4 bases, and 5 bases lay outside the gene matches. CDR1 and CDR2 from the germline V gene are SGHKS and YYEKEE (reference sequence). The CDR3 is 16 residues long. CDR3 loop: CASSRTSGSNTGELFF. CDR3 sequence (DNA): TGTGCCAGCAGCCGCACTAGCGGATCGAACACCGGGGAGCTGTTTTTT.

V and J are TRBV6-1 and TRBJ2-7; 8 nucleotides line up with TRBD1. J was trimmed by 2 bases and V by 3 bases; bases with no gene match: 3. CDR3 length: 14 amino acids. CDR1 MNHNS and CDR2 SASEGT come from the germline V gene. The CDR3 DNA follows: TGTGCCAGCAGTGATGGACAGGGACCCTACGAGCAGTACTTC. Its translation: CASSDGQGPYEQYF.

V usage is TRBV6-6 and J usage is TRBJ2-5; D not certain. The length of the CDR3 is 13 residues. The V and J ends lost 6 bases and 9 bases respectively, with 17 bases between them. Germline CDR1 MNHNY, CDR2 SVGAGI (reference sequence). This CDR3 reads CASSYTTHESQYF. In DNA, the CDR3 is TGTGCCAGCAGCTACACTACCCACGAGTCCCAGTACTTC.